This T cell receptor beta chain comes out of a study of identical twins. Germline CDR1 is SQVTM and CDR2 is ANQGSEA. Trimming cost V 6 bases and J 4 bases, with 16 bases left between them. The CDR3 sequence is 14 residues long. At least ten counts were recorded for this clonotype. A universal primer binding site was introduced by template switching. The final cDNA contained unique molecular identifiers. TCRdb used MiXCR to reprocess the 5' RACE reads, holding one entry per CDR3 protein. The sample includes 240,000 or so distinct CDR3 sequences, roughly an eighth seen only once; the top ten take around 4%. This sample also belongs to another study, concerning yellow fever vaccine responses in identical twins. As that study records: Twins reportedly showed a vaccine T cell response that seemed partly convergent and partly personalized.

V is TRBV29-1 and J is TRBJ2-1; D possibly corresponds to TRBD2 (7 bases). Sequencing was done on a sample of memory (CD45RO+) T cells sorted from blood. The sequence was collected from a woman under 30 in good health. The CDR3 loop reads CSVGGAGAYNEQFF. Here the CDR3 DNA reads TGCAGCGTCGGTGGGGCGGGGGCTTACAATGAGCAGTTCTTC.